This entry concerns a single TCR beta chain. The CDR3 spans 16 residues. Germline values: CDR1 SQVTM, CDR2 ANQGSEA. Trimming stripped 4 bases from V and 0 bases from J, with 15 bases between. Participants came from about two dozen US areas, aged roughly 18 to 95 years. Researchers sorted participants into cohorts using their self-reported clinical history. Each recovered donor of Cohort 3 presented with two negative PCRs, clearance, or symptom resolution. The data were obtained in a study of blood T cell repertoires in COVID-19. On the study more broadly: PBMCs, B-cell-depleted T cells, or T cells were the source of the cDNA or gDNA that made up the material.

Data came from immunoSEQ multiplex PCR; TCRdb stores just in-frame clones and leaves some out. The data contain about 300,000 clones, about nine tenths of them singletons. The material sequenced was PBMCs or T cells enriched from blood (not recorded which). This chain connects TRBV29-1 to TRBJ1-4; D is unresolved. The receptor's source is a woman in her 40s who had recovered from COVID-19. The CDR3 here is CSVVSQRDATNEKLFF. CDR3 DNA: TGCAGCGTTGTTAGCCAGAGGGATGCAACTAATGAAAAACTGTTTTTT.